Listed below are T cell receptor beta chains from one sample, sequenced in a study of OX40 agonist ivuxolimab in advanced cancers. Here immunoSEQ multiplex PCR was the method, and the copy in TCRdb shows in-frame clones only, minus some. This table has 71,000 or so clones, about 81% appearing once. The input for sequencing was CD4+ or CD8+ T cells sorted from blood, taken in a trial of the OX40 agonist ivuxolimab. These receptor sequences come from an adult with an advanced solid tumor such as melanoma, head and neck, liver or kidney cancer. CDR3s include the opening cysteine and the closing phenylalanine or tryptophan. D genes are given only for firm matches. A clone size is listed for some rows: how often the clone was seen (once, few, many), or a class if it is expanded.

v_gene: TRBV28
d_gene: NA
j_gene: TRBJ1-1
abundance: NA
CDR3aa: CASSSPGANTEAFF
CDR3nt: TGTGCCAGCAGCAGCCCCGGCGCGAACACTGAAGCTTTCTTT

v_gene: TRBV5-8
d_gene: NA
j_gene: TRBJ2-5
abundance: NA
CDR3aa: CASEARRQETQYF
CDR3nt: TGTGCCAGCGAAGCGAGACGGCAAGAGACCCAGTACTTC

v_gene: TRBV19
d_gene: NA
j_gene: TRBJ1-5
abundance: NA
CDR3aa: CASSTGVGGNQPQHF
CDR3nt: TGTGCCAGTAGTACCGGCGTAGGGGGCAATCAGCCCCAGCATTTT

v_gene: TRBV7-9
d_gene: TRBD2
j_gene: TRBJ2-5
abundance: NA
CDR3aa: CASSPPMGREYQETQYF
CDR3nt: TGTGCCAGCAGCCCCCCCATGGGGCGGGAGTACCAAGAGACCCAGTACTTC

v_gene: TRBV5-1
d_gene: TRBD1
j_gene: TRBJ2-2
abundance: NA
CDR3aa: CASRGTVGTGELFF
CDR3nt: TGCGCCAGCAGGGGGACAGTAGGCACCGGGGAGCTGTTTTTT

v_gene: TRBV7-2
d_gene: TRBD2
j_gene: TRBJ2-1
abundance: NA
CDR3aa: CASSWFKGRATGEQFF
CDR3nt: TGTGCCAGCAGCTGGTTTAAAGGGAGGGCCACCGGGGAGCAGTTCTTC

v_gene: TRBV11-2
d_gene: NA
j_gene: TRBJ2-1
abundance: NA
CDR3aa: CASSSQFQTAHSYNEQFF
CDR3nt: TGTGCCAGCAGCTCGCAGTTTCAGACAGCACACTCCTACAATGAGCAGTTCTTC

v_gene: TRBV11-2
d_gene: NA
j_gene: TRBJ2-1
abundance: NA
CDR3aa: CASSLVWDGRTYNEQFF
CDR3nt: TGTGCCAGCAGCTTAGTTTGGGACGGCAGGACATACAATGAGCAGTTCTTC

v_gene: TRBV4-1
d_gene: TRBD1
j_gene: TRBJ1-2
abundance: NA
CDR3aa: CASSQATGGYGHTF
CDR3nt: TGCGCCAGCAGCCAAGCTACAGGGGGCTATGGCCACACCTTC

v_gene: TRBV29-1
d_gene: NA
j_gene: TRBJ2-3
abundance: NA
CDR3aa: CSVVFGNDPDTQYF
CDR3nt: TGCAGCGTTGTTTTCGGGAACGACCCAGATACGCAGTATTTT

v_gene: TRBV18
d_gene: NA
j_gene: TRBJ1-6
abundance: NA
CDR3aa: CASSPGAGANNSPLHF
CDR3nt: TGTGCCAGCTCACCAGGGGCAGGGGCTAATAATTCACCCCTCCACTTT

v_gene: TRBV14
d_gene: NA
j_gene: TRBJ2-5
abundance: NA
CDR3aa: CASSERWGEETQYF
CDR3nt: TGTGCCAGCAGCGAAAGGTGGGGGGAAGAGACCCAGTACTTC

v_gene: TRBV5-1
d_gene: TRBD1
j_gene: TRBJ2-3
abundance: NA
CDR3aa: CASSLGQGMSDTQYF
CDR3nt: TGCGCCAGCAGCTTGGGACAGGGGATGTCAGATACGCAGTATTTT

v_gene: TRBV2
d_gene: NA
j_gene: TRBJ1-5
abundance: NA
CDR3aa: CASSEEQINQPQHF
CDR3nt: TGTGCCAGCAGTGAAGAACAGATCAATCAGCCCCAGCATTTT

v_gene: TRBV19
d_gene: NA
j_gene: TRBJ2-7
abundance: NA
CDR3aa: CASSIAARYEQYF
CDR3nt: TGTGCCAGTAGTATAGCGGCTAGGTACGAGCAGTACTTC

v_gene: TRBV10-3
d_gene: NA
j_gene: TRBJ2-3
abundance: NA
CDR3aa: CAISDSEGRTDTQYF
CDR3nt: TGTGCCATCAGTGATTCGGAGGGCCGCACAGATACGCAGTATTTT

v_gene: TRBV30
d_gene: NA
j_gene: TRBJ2-3
abundance: NA
CDR3aa: CAWSRPTATDTQYF
CDR3nt: TGTGCCTGGAGCAGACCCACTGCCACAGATACGCAGTATTTT

v_gene: TRBV27
d_gene: NA
j_gene: TRBJ2-3
abundance: NA
CDR3aa: CASSFGADTQYF
CDR3nt: TGTGCCAGCAGTTTCGGCGCTGATACGCAGTATTTT

v_gene: TRBV6-6
d_gene: TRBD1
j_gene: TRBJ2-5
abundance: many
CDR3aa: CASSGQGVGETQYF
CDR3nt: TGTGCCAGCAGTGGACAGGGGGTGGGGGAGACCCAGTACTTC

v_gene: TRBV5-1
d_gene: NA
j_gene: TRBJ2-7
abundance: NA
CDR3aa: CASSLAGGYYEQYF
CDR3nt: TGCGCCAGCAGCTTGGCCGGGGGTTACTACGAGCAGTACTTC

v_gene: TRBV2
d_gene: TRBD2
j_gene: TRBJ2-3
abundance: NA
CDR3aa: CASIGAGGADTQYF
CDR3nt: TGTGCCAGCATAGGAGCGGGGGGTGCAGATACGCAGTATTTT